This entry lists 31 T cell receptor beta chains sequenced from one sample in a study of T cell responses to AZD1222 COVID-19 vaccine. The protocol was immunoSEQ multiplex PCR, while the TCRdb copy is restricted to in-frame clones and leaves out a portion. The sample includes approximately 140,000 clones, around 88% seen only once; the top ten take over 12%. Sequenced material: peripheral blood, taken on day 0 of AZD1222 vaccination. The receptors come from an adult in good health.

The gene calls are TRBV7-2 and TRBJ2-3, with TRBD2 matching 7 bases. This CDR3 comprises 15 residues. Germline trimming cut 3 bases from V and 0 bases from J; bases unmatched to any gene: 3. The germline gives CDR1 SGHTA, CDR2 FQGNSA. CDR3 residues: CASSFLAESTDTQYF. As DNA, the CDR3 is TGTGCCAGCAGCTTCCTAGCGGAGAGCACAGATACGCAGTATTTT. Using reference TRBV7-2 and TRBJ2-3 for the parts outside the CDR3, the full variable domain is GAGVSQSPSNKVTEKGKDVELRCDPISGHTALYWYRQSLGQGLEFLIYFQGNSAPDKSGLPSDRFSAERTGGSVSTLTIQRTQQEDSAVYLCASSFLAESTDTQYFGPGTRLTVL.

The chain combines TRBV5-6 with TRBJ1-4; no reliable D call. CDR1 SGHDT and CDR2 YYEEEE come from the germline V gene. The CDR3 has 11 residues. V shed 1 base and J shed 8 bases, with 3 bases lying between them. DNA of the CDR3: TGTGCCAGCAGCTTGCAAGAAAAACTGTTTTTT. This sequence encodes CASSLQEKLFF.

In this sample, this clone turned up a few times. The genes are TRBV2 and TRBJ1-1; the D gene is possibly TRBD1 (5 bases). The CDR3 consists of 14 residues. From germline, CDR1 is SNHLY and CDR2 FYNNEI. V lost 4 bases, J lost 0 bases, and 9 bases lay in between. The DNA for the CDR3 is TGTGCCAGCAGTGGTTGGGGGGTGAACACTGAAGCTTTCTTT. Its translation: CASSGWGVNTEAFF.

The chain carries TRBV30 and TRBJ1-5; D may be TRBD1 (6 bases). This CDR3 spans 14 amino acids. Per germline, CDR1 GTSNPN and CDR2 SVGIG (reference sequence). V lost 2 bases to trimming and J lost 5 bases, with 13 bases between them. The CDR3, as DNA: TGTGCCTGGAGTCTCACTTCAGGGGATCAGCCCCAGCATTTT. Protein product: CAWSLTSGDQPQHF.

This chain links TRBV19 with TRBJ1-2, with D uncertain. The germline V gene encodes CDR1 LNHDA and CDR2 SQIVND (reference sequence). V shed 3 bases and J shed 1 base, with 15 bases lying between them. The CDR3 loop spans 16 amino acids. The CDR3: CASSMSRLWSNYGYTF. The CDR3 DNA sequence: TGTGCCAGTAGTATGAGTCGTCTCTGGAGTAACTATGGCTACACCTTC.

The chain is built from TRBV18 and TRBJ1-4; D unclear. The CDR3 length is 19 residues. Germline CDR1 KGHSH, CDR2 LQKENI. V was pared by 0 bases and J by 0 bases, with 17 bases between. CDR3 protein: CASSPPSGRQRTTNEKLFF. The CDR3 nucleotides are TGTGCCAGCTCACCACCCTCTGGCAGGCAGCGGACAACTAATGAAAAACTGTTTTTT.

The V and J genes are TRBV3-1 (or the pseudogene TRBV3-2) and TRBJ1-1, with D possibly matching TRBD1 (6 bases). V shed 2 bases and J shed 11 bases, with 15 bases lying between them. Germline CDR1 LGHDT, CDR2 YNNKEL (reference sequence). The CDR3 has 13 amino acids. The CDR3 loop is CASSQKGAGAAFF. In nucleotides, the CDR3 is TGTGCCAGCAGCCAAAAAGGTGCGGGGGCGGCTTTCTTT.

The V and J genes are TRBV24-1 and TRBJ1-1; D perhaps matches TRBD1 (5 bases). Germline CDR1 and CDR2: KGHDR and SFDVKD. The CDR3 is made up of 12 amino acids. Trimming cost V 1 base and J 10 bases, with 9 bases left between them. CDR3 DNA sequence: TGTGCCACCAGTGATTTTTGGGGCCCAGCTTTCTTT. Amino acids: CATSDFWGPAFF.

This clone occurred a few times. The chain combines TRBV28 with TRBJ2-6; D unclear. Germline V lookup: CDR1 MDHEN, CDR2 SYDVKM. The CDR3 totals 17 residues. Trimming removed 1 base from V and 1 base from J, with 11 bases in between. The CDR3 DNA follows: TGTGCCAGCAGTTTATTCCGCCCCACTTCTGGGGCCAACGTCCTGACTTTC. The encoded protein is CASSLFRPTSGANVLTF.

This rearrangement joins TRBV4-1 to TRBJ1-2, with D perhaps matching TRBD1 (6 bases). Germline CDR1 reads MGHRA; CDR2 reads YSYEKL. The CDR3 has 13 amino acids. V dropped 0 bases and J dropped 7 bases, with 9 bases sitting between them. CDR3 DNA: TGCGCCAGCAGCCAAGAGAACAGGGCTGGCTACACCTTC. Protein product: CASSQENRAGYTF.

The V gene is TRBV7-2, the J gene TRBJ2-5; TRBD2 aligns across 8 bases. Trimming took 3 bases from V and 5 from J; bases not matched to a gene: 5. Germline CDR1 and CDR2: SGHTA and FQGNSA. The CDR3 consists of 14 residues. The CDR3, as DNA: TGTGCCAGCAGCTTCGGGGGGGCCAGTGAGACCCAGTACTTC. It specifies CASSFGGASETQYF.

The chain carries TRBV28 and TRBJ2-1; TRBD2 aligns across 11 bases. The CDR3 is 17 residues long. Germline V gene sequence: CDR1 MDHEN, CDR2 SYDVKM. V lost 5 bases and J lost 2; bases outside the gene matches: 8. The CDR3 nucleotides read TGTGCCAGCAGTAACCGGATGACTAGCGGGACCTACAATGAGCAGTTCTTC. It translates to CASSNRMTSGTYNEQFF.

The chain employs TRBV3-1 (or the pseudogene TRBV3-2) and TRBJ1-5; no definite D call. The CDR3 extends over 19 amino acids. V was pared by 0 bases and J by 0 bases, with 18 bases between. The germline CDR1 and CDR2 sequences are LGHDT and YNNKEL (reference sequence). The CDR3 is CASSQDTGYPSHSNQPQHF. The CDR3 DNA follows: TGTGCCAGCAGCCAAGATACGGGTTACCCGTCGCATAGCAATCAGCCCCAGCATTTT.

This clone was picked up one time. J is TRBJ1-1 and V is TRBV5-4; TRBD1 is a possible D gene (5 bases). CDR1 and CDR2 (germline): SGHNT, YYREEE (reference sequence). The V end lost 4 bases, the J end lost 4 bases, and 14 bases lay between the germline ends. CDR3 size: 14 residues. DNA of the CDR3: TGTGCCAGCAGCCCCGAGGGCGGGGGCACTGAAGCTTTCTTT. This translates into CASSPEGGGTEAFF.

The table lists this clone with a count of one. The chain links TRBV11-3 to TRBJ1-3, with D hard to call. In germline, CDR1 is SGHNT, CDR2 YENEEA. V lost 1 base to trimming and J lost 1 base, with 14 bases between them. This CDR3 region has 17 residues. This chain's CDR3 is CASSLGSSATSGNTIYF. As DNA, the CDR3 is TGTGCCAGCAGCTTAGGAAGCAGCGCGACTTCTGGAAACACCATATATTTT.

Notes on this clone: Its ends do not fully match the called genes, so a read error is possible. The CDR3 DNA reads TGTGCCAGCAATTACTACCCCGGGGAGCTGTTTTTT. It specifies CASNYYPGELFF. This rearrangement joins TRBV6-5 to TRBJ2-2, with D hard to call. This CDR3 region has 12 residues. The germline gives CDR1 MNHEY, CDR2 SVGAGI.

This clone was seen once. This CDR3 is CASSLAGGDTQYF. In DNA, the CDR3 is TGTGCCAGCAGCTTAGCGGGGGGGGATACGCAGTATTTT. This chain links TRBV11-2 with TRBJ2-3; 8 bases map to TRBD2. The germline V gene encodes CDR1 SGHAT and CDR2 FQNNGV. With 1 base clipped from V and 6 bases from J, the junction kept 0 bases outside the gene matches. The CDR3 runs to 13 residues.

The chain employs TRBV19 and TRBJ1-2; 9 positions agree with TRBD1. The CDR3 is 17 residues long. Germline CDR1 and CDR2: LNHDA and SQIVND (reference sequence). Trimming cost V 1 base and J 4 bases; bases outside gene matches: 10. The DNA for the CDR3 is TGTGCCAGTAGTATAGCCGGGACAGGGAGTATGATCTATGGCTACACCTTC. Protein sequence: CASSIAGTGSMIYGYTF.

This chain links TRBV28 with TRBJ1-3; 11 nucleotides line up with TRBD1. V was pared by 5 bases and J by 5 bases, with 14 bases of the junction left unmatched. This CDR3 comprises 18 residues. Looked up from germline, CDR1 is MDHEN and CDR2 is SYDVKM. The CDR3 bases are TGTGCCAGCAGTCCTCCTCGGACAGGGGGCTCTTCAAGAAACACCATATATTTT. This sequence encodes CASSPPRTGGSSRNTIYF.

This rearrangement joins TRBV5-1 to TRBJ2-5; 8 bases match TRBD1. Germline CDR1 reads SGHRS; CDR2 reads YFSETQ. Trimming cost V 4 bases and J 4 bases; bases outside gene matches: 12. The CDR3 extends over 16 amino acids. For the CDR3, the DNA is TGCGCCAGCAGCCGGACAGGGTGGCCCTCCGTAGAGACCCAGTACTTC. Its translation: CASSRTGWPSVETQYF.

A word on this clone: Additional DNA sequences in this sample encode the identical CDR3. This chain joins TRBV28 and TRBJ1-2; D is uncertain. The CDR3 is 11 amino acids. In germline, CDR1 is MDHEN, CDR2 SYDVKM. The V and J ends lost 4 bases and 2 bases respectively, with 2 bases between them. The CDR3 DNA sequence: TGTGCCAGCAGTTCGAACTATGGCTACACCTTC. Protein product: CASSSNYGYTF.

The rearrangement joins TRBV12-3 or TRBV12-4 to TRBJ1-2, with no clear D. Trimming took off 7 bases at V and 4 bases at J, with 13 bases between the two ends. The CDR3 consists of 13 residues. In nucleotides, the CDR3 is TGTGCCAGCATACGGGTCCCCAGCTATGGCTACACCTTC. Translating it yields CASIRVPSYGYTF.

In its sample, this clone was seen once. The CDR3 here is CASRSPGQGLLGKLFF. The CDR3 DNA follows: TGTGCCAGCAGATCTCCGGGACAGGGTCTCTTGGGGAAACTGTTTTTT. The gene calls are TRBV28 and TRBJ1-4, with 9 bases identical to TRBD1. The V gene's germline CDR1 is MDHEN and CDR2 SYDVKM. Germline trimming cut 6 bases from V and 11 bases from J; bases unmatched to any gene: 16. The CDR3 has 16 residues.

The J gene is TRBJ1-1, the V gene TRBV28; 7 bases fit TRBD1. CDR3 length equals 13 residues. J gave up 6 bases and V 2 bases, and 3 bases lay outside the gene matches. The germline V gene encodes CDR1 MDHEN and CDR2 SYDVKM. The CDR3 loop is CASSLRGPAEAFF. Here the CDR3 DNA reads TGTGCCAGCAGTTTAAGGGGGCCCGCTGAAGCTTTCTTT.

The chain is built from TRBV7-9 and TRBJ1-1, with unresolved D. The germline gives CDR1 SEHNR, CDR2 FQNEAQ (reference sequence). There are 13 residues in the CDR3. Trimming removed 5 bases from V and 0 bases from J, with 7 bases in between. The CDR3 DNA follows: TGTGCCAGCAGCCCAGGAATGAACACTGAAGCTTTCTTT. This codes for CASSPGMNTEAFF.

This clone was seen only a few times. Mismatch with germline at one junction end may stem from a read error. The genes are TRBV9 and TRBJ2-5; 10 nucleotides agree with TRBD2. CDR3 length equals 16 residues. Germline V CDR1 and CDR2: SGDLS, YYNGEE. This CDR3 is CASSVYSGGSQQTQYF. The CDR3, as DNA: TGTGCCAGCAGCGTGTATAGCGGGGGGTCCCAACAGACCCAGTACTTC.

This sequence joins TRBV9 and TRBJ2-3; D remains unclear. Germline values: CDR1 SGDLS, CDR2 YYNGEE. The CDR3 has 13 amino acids. Trimming took off 3 bases at V and 5 bases at J, with 10 bases between the two ends. The CDR3: CASSEVDGDTQYF. The CDR3 DNA reads as TGTGCCAGCAGCGAGGTAGACGGAGATACGCAGTATTTT.

V usage is TRBV19 and J usage is TRBJ1-2; weak D call: TRBD1 (6 bases). Trimming left V 10 bases short and J 2 bases short, with 8 bases between. Germline CDR1 and CDR2: LNHDA and SQIVND (reference sequence). This CDR3 has 11 amino acids. CDR3 nucleotide sequence: TGTGCCATCGGACAGAACTATGGCTACACCTTC. Amino acid sequence: CAIGQNYGYTF.

The genes are TRBV5-5 and TRBJ1-2, with 7 bases lining up with TRBD1. The germline gives CDR1 SGHKS, CDR2 YYEKEE (reference sequence). The J segment lost 9 bases and the V segment lost 0 bases, leaving 2 bases of the junction unmatched. This CDR3 comprises 12 residues. The CDR3 region has the DNA TGTGCCAGCAGCTTGGAGGGACAGCGCTACACCTTC. Translating it yields CASSLEGQRYTF.

This chain connects TRBV3-1 (or the pseudogene TRBV3-2) to TRBJ1-2, with D possibly TRBD1 on 6 matching bases. The V gene lost 3 bases and the J gene lost 5 bases, with 13 bases spanning the gap. The CDR3 is 14 residues long. The germline V gene has CDR1 LGHDT and CDR2 YNNKEL (reference sequence). CDR3 sequence (DNA): TGTGCCAGCAGCCAGGACAGTAGGAGGTATGGCTACACCTTC. Its translation is CASSQDSRRYGYTF.

This clone was observed once. V and J are TRBV15 and TRBJ1-1; no clear D gene. The CDR3 consists of 11 residues. Germline V lookup: CDR1 LNHNV, CDR2 YYDKDF (reference sequence). V dropped 3 bases and J dropped 4 bases, with 3 bases sitting between them. CDR3 DNA sequence: TGTGCCACCAGCAGCACCACTGAAGCTTTCTTT. This gives the protein CATSSTTEAFF.